This entry lists 16 T cell receptor beta chains sequenced from one sample in a study of multiple sclerosis patients with progressive multifocal leukoencephalopathy. Indicated time point: time of PML onset. Clones were read by immunoSEQ multiplex PCR, and TCRdb kept only the in-frame ones, dropping some. Here the sample spans some 31,000 clones, roughly 87% being singletons. The input for sequencing was PBMCs, taken from a patient treated with natalizumab. Every receptor here comes from a human donor with progressive multifocal leukoencephalopathy.

The genes are TRBV4-1 and TRBJ2-6; TRBD2 might be the D (7 bases). Germline CDR1 reads MGHRA; CDR2 reads YSYEKL. Deletions cut 1 base from V and 2 bases from J, with 9 bases between. The CDR3 spans 16 residues. The CDR3 DNA is TGCGCCAGCAGCCAAGGAGGGGGGGCTGGGGCCAACGTCCTGACTTTC. Translated: CASSQGGGAGANVLTF.

This clone was found a few times. This sequence joins TRBV5-1 and TRBJ2-2; D may be TRBD1 (6 bases). Trimming removed 4 bases at V and 5 bases at J, with 18 bases between. Per germline, CDR1 SGHRS and CDR2 YFSETQ. The CDR3 is made up of 16 amino acids. The CDR3 sequence: CASSQSQGPSTGELFF. In nucleotides, the CDR3 is TGCGCCAGCAGCCAATCACAGGGCCCCTCAACCGGGGAGCTGTTTTTT.

This clone appeared once. DNA for the CDR3: TGTGCCAGCAGTTTTGGTCTAAACGAGCAGTACTTC. The encoded protein is CASSFGLNEQYF. V gene TRBV27 combines with J gene TRBJ2-7; D ambiguous. This CDR3 is 12 amino acids long. CDR1 and CDR2 from the germline V gene are MNHEY and SMNVEV (reference sequence). Deletions cut 3 bases from V and 5 bases from J, with 8 bases between.

The chain employs TRBV7-8 and TRBJ1-2; 11 bases are a match to TRBD1. The V segment lost 1 base and the J segment 5 bases; nucleotides outside the gene matches: 3. CDR3 length: 15 residues. CDR1 is SGHVS and CDR2 is FQNEAQ in the germline V gene. The CDR3 DNA sequence: TGTGCCAGCAGCTTAGGAGGGACAGGGGGTTATGGCTACACCTTC. Translation gives CASSLGGTGGYGYTF.

The chain has TRBV28 and TRBJ2-7, with 8 bases matching TRBD1. The CDR3 spans 16 residues. The germline CDR1 and CDR2 sequences are MDHEN and SYDVKM. The V segment lost 6 bases and the J segment 3 bases; nucleotides outside the gene matches: 13. The CDR3 region is CASRSTGGAALYEQYF. The CDR3 region has the DNA TGTGCCAGCAGATCCACAGGGGGAGCTGCCCTCTACGAGCAGTACTTC.

V and J are TRBV6-5 and TRBJ2-2; 7 bases agree with TRBD2. Trimming removed 5 bases from V and 4 bases from J; junction bases left unmatched: 7. This CDR3 contains 15 residues. Germline CDR1 reads MNHEY; CDR2 reads SVGAGI. The CDR3 bases are TGTGCCAGCAGTACCGGCGGCGGGAGCACCGGGGAGCTGTTTTTT. Residues: CASSTGGGSTGELFF.

The chain carries TRBV4-1 and TRBJ2-7; either TRBD1 or TRBD2 may supply D (5 bases each). Trimming took off 3 bases at V and 3 bases at J, with 9 bases between the two ends. Germline loops: CDR1 MGHRA, CDR2 YSYEKL. This CDR3 is built from 13 residues. CDR3 in amino acids: CASSHRDRYEQYF. The CDR3 DNA is TGCGCCAGCAGCCATCGGGACCGCTACGAGCAGTACTTC.

The V and J genes are TRBV6-5 and TRBJ2-7; the D is unclear. The CDR3 is 15 residues long. Germline lookup yields CDR1 MNHEY and CDR2 SVGAGI. Trimming cost V 10 bases and J 0 bases, with 19 bases left between them. The CDR3 loop reads CANERTESSSYEQYF. CDR3 in DNA: TGTGCCAACGAGAGGACGGAATCTAGCTCCTACGAGCAGTACTTC.

This clone has a single count. This chain connects TRBV18 to TRBJ2-7; D is perhaps TRBD1 or TRBD2 (5 bases each). V lost 0 bases, J lost 1 base, and 13 bases lay in between. From germline, CDR1 is KGHSH and CDR2 LQKENI. The CDR3 has 16 residues. The CDR3 here is CASSPPEGKGSYEQYF. The CDR3 DNA sequence: TGTGCCAGCTCACCACCCGAGGGAAAGGGGTCCTACGAGCAGTACTTC.

The chain links TRBV11-2 to TRBJ2-5, with TRBD2 matching 13 bases. The end of the DNA aligns better with TRBJ2-7, so the J call may be wrong. The germline CDR1 and CDR2 sequences are SGHAT and FQNNGV. The CDR3 runs 14 residues. CDR3 in amino acids: CASIPTSGRNEQYF. DNA for the CDR3: TGTGCCAGCATCCCGACTAGCGGGAGGAACGAGCAGTACTTC.

The chain employs TRBV4-3 and TRBJ1-2; TRBD1 might be the D (5 bases). From germline, CDR1 is LGHNA and CDR2 YSLEER. The CDR3 is 12 residues long. V lost 3 bases and J 10 bases, leaving 12 bases between the germline ends. The CDR3, as DNA: TGCGCCAGCAGCCAGGTGGGACTTACCTACACCTTC. Translated: CASSQVGLTYTF.

The chain joins TRBV5-6 to TRBJ2-7; D possibly corresponds to TRBD2 (5 bases). This CDR3 has 16 amino acids. The ends were cut back, 1 base at V and 0 bases at J, with 14 bases in the middle. The germline V gene has CDR1 SGHDT and CDR2 YYEEEE. Here the CDR3 reads CASSLWAAESSYEQYF. CDR3 DNA: TGTGCCAGCAGCTTGTGGGCAGCGGAAAGCTCCTACGAGCAGTACTTC.

The rearrangement joins TRBV7-2 to TRBJ1-1; no clear D gene. Germline values: CDR1 SGHTA, CDR2 FQGNSA. The CDR3 extends over 12 amino acids. V lost 1 base and J 4 bases, leaving 4 bases between the germline ends. As DNA, the CDR3 is TGTGCCAGCAGCTTAGGGTTCACTGAAGCTTTCTTT. This translates into CASSLGFTEAFF.

This clone was seen more than once but under ten times. The V call is TRBV6-1, the J call TRBJ1-2; D is unresolved. CDR1 and CDR2 from the germline V gene are MNHNS and SASEGT. Trimming pared 5 bases from V and 0 bases from J, leaving 7 bases between. The CDR3 has 13 residues. The CDR3 DNA follows: TGTGCCAGCAGTCGGGAAACTAACTATGGCTACACCTTC. Amino acids: CASSRETNYGYTF.

This clone counts as medium-sized. This chain joins TRBV10-3 and TRBJ2-2; 16 bases are shared with TRBD2. Germline V lookup: CDR1 ENHRY, CDR2 SYGVKD. Unmatched junction bases numbered 2, after V lost 0 bases and J lost 4 bases. The CDR3 runs to 18 residues. The CDR3 region is CAISESGLAGGSTGELFF. CDR3 sequence (DNA): TGTGCCATCAGTGAGTCGGGACTAGCGGGAGGGTCCACCGGGGAGCTGTTTTTT.

The chain combines TRBV10-2 with TRBJ1-6; TRBD1 matches 8 bases. Unmatched junction bases numbered 10, after V lost 4 bases and J lost 5 bases. The CDR3 runs to 17 residues. Germline CDR1 and CDR2: WSHSY and SAAADI. The CDR3 DNA sequence: TGCGCCAGCAGTGCCCCTCTTCCAGGGGGCAATAATTCACCCCTCCACTTT. Translation: CASSAPLPGGNNSPLHF.